This T cell receptor beta chain was observed in a study of vaccination effects on CD4 cells after COVID-19. Antigen-specific CD4+ T cells were expanded with viral peptide pools in the ViraFEST assay before sequencing. Culture proceeded for more than nine days, and CD4+ T cells were then isolated. Either the BNT162b2 or mRNA-1273 vaccine was given to participants in two doses. Comment on this clone: The antigen remains undetermined.

Repertoires were generated with immunoSEQ multiplex PCR, while TCRdb's copy carries only in-frame clones and drops some. Of some 68,000 clones listed, about 86% were seen once; the top ten hold more than 1%. With 6 bases removed from V and 4 bases from J, the gap between germline ends came to 18 bases. The length of the CDR3 is 15 residues. Germline CDR1 reads MNHEY; CDR2 reads SVGAGI. This TCR was recovered from a human donor who received a COVID-19 vaccine. This specimen was CD4+ T cells from PBMCs cultured with HCoV-229E spike peptides, taken after COVID-19 vaccination. V is TRBV6-5 and J is TRBJ1-2, with D possibly being TRBD1 (5 bases). CDR3 loop: CASRGGGEAGYGYTF. The CDR3 region has the DNA TGTGCCAGCAGGGGGGGAGGCGAGGCGGGCTATGGCTACACCTTC.